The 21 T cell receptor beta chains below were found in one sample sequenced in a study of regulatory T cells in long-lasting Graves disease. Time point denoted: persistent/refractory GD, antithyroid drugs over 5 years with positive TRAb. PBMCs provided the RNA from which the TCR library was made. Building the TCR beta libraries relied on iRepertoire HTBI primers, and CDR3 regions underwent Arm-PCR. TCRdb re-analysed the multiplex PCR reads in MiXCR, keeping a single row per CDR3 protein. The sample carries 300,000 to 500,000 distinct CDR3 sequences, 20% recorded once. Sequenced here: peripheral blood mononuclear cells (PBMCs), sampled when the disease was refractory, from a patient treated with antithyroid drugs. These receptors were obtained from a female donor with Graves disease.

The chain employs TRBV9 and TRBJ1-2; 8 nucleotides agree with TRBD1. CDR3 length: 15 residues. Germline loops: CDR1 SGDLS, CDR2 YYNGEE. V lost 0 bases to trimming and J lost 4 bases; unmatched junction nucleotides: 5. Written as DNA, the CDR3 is TGTGCCAGCAGCGTAGCGGGACAGGCAATCTATGGCTACACCTTC. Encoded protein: CASSVAGQAIYGYTF.

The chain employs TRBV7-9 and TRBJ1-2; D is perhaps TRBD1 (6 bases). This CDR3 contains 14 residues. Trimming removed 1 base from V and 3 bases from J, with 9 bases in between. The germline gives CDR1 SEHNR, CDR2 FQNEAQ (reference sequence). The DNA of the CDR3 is TGTGCCAGCAGCTTAGGACAGGTTGACTATGGCTACACCTTC. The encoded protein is CASSLGQVDYGYTF.

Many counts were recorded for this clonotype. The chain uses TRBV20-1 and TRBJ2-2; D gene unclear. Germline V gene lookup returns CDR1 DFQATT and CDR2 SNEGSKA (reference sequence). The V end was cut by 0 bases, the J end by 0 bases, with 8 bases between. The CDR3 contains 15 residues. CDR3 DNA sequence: TGCAGTGCTAGAGATGCGCGGTCGAACACCGGGGAGCTGTTTTTT. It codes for CSARDARSNTGELFF.

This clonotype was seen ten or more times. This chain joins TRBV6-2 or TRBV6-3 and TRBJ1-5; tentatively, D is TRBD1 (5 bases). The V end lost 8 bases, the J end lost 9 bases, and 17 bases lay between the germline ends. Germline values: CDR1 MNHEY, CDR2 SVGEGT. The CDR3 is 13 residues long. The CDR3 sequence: CASGSGALLPQHF. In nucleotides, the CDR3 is TGTGCCAGCGGGTCCGGGGCCCTGTTGCCCCAGCATTTT.

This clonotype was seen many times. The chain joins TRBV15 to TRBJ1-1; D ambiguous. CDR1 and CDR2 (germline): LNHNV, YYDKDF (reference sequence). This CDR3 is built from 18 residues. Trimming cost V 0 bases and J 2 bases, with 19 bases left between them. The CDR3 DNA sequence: TGTGCCACCAGCAGAGATCTTAATGGCCCTATCGGAAACACTGAAGCTTTCTTT. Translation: CATSRDLNGPIGNTEAFF. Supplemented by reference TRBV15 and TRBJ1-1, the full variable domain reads DAMVIQNPRYQVTQFGKPVTLSCSQTLNHNVMYWYQQKSSQAPKLLFHYYDKDFNNEADTPDNFQSRRPNTSFCFLDIRSPGLGDTAMYLCATSRDLNGPIGNTEAFFGQGTRLTVV.

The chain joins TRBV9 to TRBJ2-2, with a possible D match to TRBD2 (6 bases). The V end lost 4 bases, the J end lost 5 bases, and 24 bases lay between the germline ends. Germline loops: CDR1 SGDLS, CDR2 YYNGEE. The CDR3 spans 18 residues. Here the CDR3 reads CASSHPGSAGLSTGELFF. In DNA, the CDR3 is TGTGCCAGCAGCCACCCAGGGAGCGCGGGACTCTCGACCGGGGAGCTGTTTTTT. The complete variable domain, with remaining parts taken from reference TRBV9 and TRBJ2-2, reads DSGVTQTPKHLITATGQRVTLRCSPRSGDLSVYWYQQSLDQGLQFLIQYYNGEERAKGNILERFSAQQFPDLHSELNLSSLELGDSALYFCASSHPGSAGLSTGELFFGEGSRLTVL.

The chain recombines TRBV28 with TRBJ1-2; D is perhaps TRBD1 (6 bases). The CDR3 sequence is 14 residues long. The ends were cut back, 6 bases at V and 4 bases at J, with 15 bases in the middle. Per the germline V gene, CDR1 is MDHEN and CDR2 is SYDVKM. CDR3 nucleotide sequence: TGTGCCAGCAGCCGACGGGGGCAGGGCTATGGCTACACCTTC. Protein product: CASSRRGQGYGYTF.

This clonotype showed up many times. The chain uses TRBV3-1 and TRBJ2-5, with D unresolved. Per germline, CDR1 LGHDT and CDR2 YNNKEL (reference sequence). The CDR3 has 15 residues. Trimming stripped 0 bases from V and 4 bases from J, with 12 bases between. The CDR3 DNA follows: TGTGCCAGCAGCCAAGAATCGGTAGCTCGAGAGACCCAGTACTTC. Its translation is CASSQESVARETQYF.

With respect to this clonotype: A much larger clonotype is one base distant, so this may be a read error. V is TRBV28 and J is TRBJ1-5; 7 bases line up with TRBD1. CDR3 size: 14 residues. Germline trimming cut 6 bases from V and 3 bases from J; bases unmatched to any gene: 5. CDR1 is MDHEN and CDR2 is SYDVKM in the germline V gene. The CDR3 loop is CASRLDRVNQPQHF. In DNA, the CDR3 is TGTGCCAGCAGACTCGACAGGGTCAATCAGCCCCAGCATTTT.

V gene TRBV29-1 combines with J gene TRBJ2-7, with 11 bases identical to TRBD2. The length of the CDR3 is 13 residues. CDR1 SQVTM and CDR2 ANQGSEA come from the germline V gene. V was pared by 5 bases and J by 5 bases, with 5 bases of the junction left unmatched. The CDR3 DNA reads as TGCAGCGTTATTAGCGGGAGGGCCGACGAGCAGTACTTC. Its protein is CSVISGRADEQYF.

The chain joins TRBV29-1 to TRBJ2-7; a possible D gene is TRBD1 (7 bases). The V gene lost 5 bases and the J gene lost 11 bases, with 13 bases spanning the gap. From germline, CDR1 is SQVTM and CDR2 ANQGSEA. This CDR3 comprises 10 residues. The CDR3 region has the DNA TGCAGCGTTTTGGAGGGGGCGGAGTACTTC. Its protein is CSVLEGAEYF.

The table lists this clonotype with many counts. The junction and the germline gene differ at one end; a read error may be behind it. CDR3 in amino acids: CASSLYEGREQYF. As DNA, the CDR3 is TGCGCCAGCAGTTTATATGAGGGACGCGAGCAGTACTTC. This chain joins TRBV28 and TRBJ2-7; the D gene could be TRBD1 or TRBD2 (5 bases each). This CDR3 has 13 residues. From germline, CDR1 is MDHEN and CDR2 SYDVKM.

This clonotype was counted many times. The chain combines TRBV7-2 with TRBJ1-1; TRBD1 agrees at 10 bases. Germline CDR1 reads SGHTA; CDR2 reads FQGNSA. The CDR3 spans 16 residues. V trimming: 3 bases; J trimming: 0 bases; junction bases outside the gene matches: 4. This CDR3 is CASSFGTGVLNTEAFF. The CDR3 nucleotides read TGTGCCAGCAGCTTCGGGACAGGGGTCCTGAACACTGAAGCTTTCTTT.

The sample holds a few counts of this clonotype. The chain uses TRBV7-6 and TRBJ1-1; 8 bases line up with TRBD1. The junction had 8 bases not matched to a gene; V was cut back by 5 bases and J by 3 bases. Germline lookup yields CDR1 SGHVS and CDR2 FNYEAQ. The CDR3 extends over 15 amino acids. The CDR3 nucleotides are TGTGCCAGCAGCAGGCAGGGGGCGTTAGACACTGAAGCTTTCTTT. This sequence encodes CASSRQGALDTEAFF.

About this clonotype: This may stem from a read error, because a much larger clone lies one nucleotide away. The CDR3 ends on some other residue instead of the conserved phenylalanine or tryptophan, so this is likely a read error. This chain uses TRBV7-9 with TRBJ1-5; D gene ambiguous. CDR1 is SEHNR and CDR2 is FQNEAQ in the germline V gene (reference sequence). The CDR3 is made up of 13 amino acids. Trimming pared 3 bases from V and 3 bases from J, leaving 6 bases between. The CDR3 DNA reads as TGTGCCAGCAGCTTGCAGGACAATCAGCCCCAGCATGTT. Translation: CASSLQDNQPQHV.

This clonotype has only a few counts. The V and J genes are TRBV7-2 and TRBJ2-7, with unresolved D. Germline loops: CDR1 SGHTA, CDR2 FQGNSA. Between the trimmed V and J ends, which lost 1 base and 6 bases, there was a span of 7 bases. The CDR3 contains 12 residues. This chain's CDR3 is CASSLGRFEQYF. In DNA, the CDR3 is TGTGCCAGCAGCTTAGGCCGTTTCGAGCAGTACTTC.

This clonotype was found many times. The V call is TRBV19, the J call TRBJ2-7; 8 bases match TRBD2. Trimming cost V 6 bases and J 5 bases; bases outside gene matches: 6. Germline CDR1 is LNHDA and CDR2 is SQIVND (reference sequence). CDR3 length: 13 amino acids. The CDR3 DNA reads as TGTGCCAGTAGCACTATAGCGGGACACGAGCAGTACTTC. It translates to CASSTIAGHEQYF.

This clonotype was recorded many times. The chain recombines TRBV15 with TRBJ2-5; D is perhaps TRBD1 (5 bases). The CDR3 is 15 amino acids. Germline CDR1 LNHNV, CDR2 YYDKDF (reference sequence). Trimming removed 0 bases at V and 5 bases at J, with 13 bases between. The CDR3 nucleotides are TGTGCCACCAGCAGAGATCGGGCAGGGTTGGAGACCCAGTACTTC. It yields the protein CATSRDRAGLETQYF.

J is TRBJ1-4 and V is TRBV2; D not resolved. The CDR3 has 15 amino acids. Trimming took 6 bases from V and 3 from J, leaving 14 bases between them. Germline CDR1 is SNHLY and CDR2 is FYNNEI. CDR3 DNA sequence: TGTGCCAGCAGCGCTAGTAGCTGGGCTAATGAAAAACTGTTTTTT. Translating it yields CASSASSWANEKLFF.

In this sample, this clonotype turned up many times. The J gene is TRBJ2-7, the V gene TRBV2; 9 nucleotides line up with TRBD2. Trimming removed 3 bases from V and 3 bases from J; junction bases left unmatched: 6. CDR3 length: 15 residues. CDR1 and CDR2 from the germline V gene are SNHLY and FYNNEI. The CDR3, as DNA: TGTGCCAGCAGTGAGGGGGTAGCGGGGGACTACGAGCAGTACTTC. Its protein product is CASSEGVAGDYEQYF.

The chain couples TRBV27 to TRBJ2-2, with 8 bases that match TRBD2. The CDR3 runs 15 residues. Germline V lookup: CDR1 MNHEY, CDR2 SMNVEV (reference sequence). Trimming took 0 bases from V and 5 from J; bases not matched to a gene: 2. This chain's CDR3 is CASSLSSSGTGELFF. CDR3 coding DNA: TGTGCCAGCAGTTTATCATCTAGCGGGACCGGGGAGCTGTTTTTT.